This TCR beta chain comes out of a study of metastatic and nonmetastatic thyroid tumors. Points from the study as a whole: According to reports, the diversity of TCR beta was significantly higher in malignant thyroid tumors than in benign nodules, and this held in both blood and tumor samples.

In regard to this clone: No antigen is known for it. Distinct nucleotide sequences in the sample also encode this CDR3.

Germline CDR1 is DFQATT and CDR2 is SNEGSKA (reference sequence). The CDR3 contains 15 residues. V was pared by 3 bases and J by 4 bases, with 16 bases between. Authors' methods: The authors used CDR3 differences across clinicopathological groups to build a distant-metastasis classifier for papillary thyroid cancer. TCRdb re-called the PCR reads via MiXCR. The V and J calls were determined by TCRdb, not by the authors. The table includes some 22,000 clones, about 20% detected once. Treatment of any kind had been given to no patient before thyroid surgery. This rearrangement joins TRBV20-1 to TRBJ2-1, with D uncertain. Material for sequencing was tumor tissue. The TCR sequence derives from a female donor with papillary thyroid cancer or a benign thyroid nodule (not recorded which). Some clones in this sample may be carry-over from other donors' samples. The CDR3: CSARDIRTDYNEQFF. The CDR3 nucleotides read TGCAGTGCTAGGGATATCCGGACGGATTACAATGAGCAGTTCTTC.